The T cell receptor (beta chain) under discussion was sequenced for a study of blood T cells in healthy people across ages. Study-wide context: About one barcoded beta molecule per two T cells came from capture by template switching.

The germline V gene encodes CDR1 LNHNV and CDR2 YYDKDF (reference sequence). Trimming pared 1 base from V and 2 bases from J, leaving 19 bases between. The CDR3 contains 18 residues. Study-level findings and limits: Naive T cell percentage showed a strong correlation with TCR beta diversity.

Isolation yielded PBMCs, at least 6 million per sample, in every case. On this clonotype itself: As yet, its antigen is unknown.

Primers used in a second PCR of roughly 6 to 11 cycles were a sample-barcoded 5' primer and a J-beta primer mix. TCRdb fed the 5' RACE reads into MiXCR, producing one record per CDR3 protein. The profile shows about 290,000 distinct CDR3 sequences, around 29% of them singletons. The chain has TRBV15 and TRBJ2-3; D not resolved. The clonotype was recovered from a woman in her seventies in good health. Sequenced input: blood. The CDR3 is CATSRGSVAGFDTDTQYF. DNA of the CDR3: TGTGCCACCAGCAGAGGGTCCGTAGCCGGATTCGACACAGATACGCAGTATTTT.